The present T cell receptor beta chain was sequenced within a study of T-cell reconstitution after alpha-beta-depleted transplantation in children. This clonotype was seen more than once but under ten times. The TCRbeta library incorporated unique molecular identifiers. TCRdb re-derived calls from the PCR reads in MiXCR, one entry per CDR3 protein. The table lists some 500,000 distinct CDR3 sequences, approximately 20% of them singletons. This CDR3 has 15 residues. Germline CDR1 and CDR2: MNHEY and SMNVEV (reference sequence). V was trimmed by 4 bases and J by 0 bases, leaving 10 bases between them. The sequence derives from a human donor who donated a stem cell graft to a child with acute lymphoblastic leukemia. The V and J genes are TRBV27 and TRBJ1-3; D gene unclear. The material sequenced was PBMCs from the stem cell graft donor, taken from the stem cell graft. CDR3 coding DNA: TGTGCCAGCAGTTACGACTCGAGCTCTGGAAACACCATATATTTT. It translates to CASSYDSSSGNTIYF.